The rows below give T cell receptor beta chains drawn from one sample of a study of blood T cell repertoires in COVID-19. The protocol was immunoSEQ multiplex PCR, while the TCRdb copy is restricted to in-frame clones and leaves out a portion. The repertoire consists of over 300,000 clones, with around 83% occurring once and the leading ten covering about 1.2%. Sample: peripheral blood. The receptor source for this set is a woman aged 50 to 60 with acute or convalescent COVID-19. Each CDR3 is given with its conserved first and last residue. A D gene is named only where the DNA matches it firmly. A row's size may be missing; if present it is once, few, many or a size class.

len,v_gene,j_gene,abundance,d_gene,CDR3aa,CDR3nt
15,TRBV5-1,TRBJ2-5,-,TRBD2,CASSSQAGGGETQYF,TGCGCCAGCAGCTCACAAGCGGGGGGAGGAGAGACCCAGTACTTC
14,TRBV18,TRBJ2-5,-,TRBD1,CASSLDRGAETQYF,TGTGCCAGCTCACTCGACAGGGGGGCAGAGACCCAGTACTTC
14,TRBV7-2,TRBJ2-5,-,TRBD2,CASSPTGGRETQYF,TGTGCCAGCAGCCCAACGGGAGGGAGGGAGACCCAGTACTTC
16,TRBV6-1,TRBJ2-1,-,-,CASSERQEWAYNEQFF,TGTGCCAGCAGCGAAAGGCAGGAATGGGCCTACAATGAGCAGTTCTTC
14,TRBV6-2/TRBV6-3,TRBJ2-3,-,-,CASSYSMRSDTQYF,TGTGCCAGCAGTTACAGCATGCGGAGTGATACGCAGTATTTT
13,TRBV30,TRBJ2-4,-,-,CAWSAGIGNIQYF,TGTGCCTGGAGTGCAGGGATAGGAAACATTCAGTACTTC
16,TRBV18,TRBJ2-2,-,-,CASSLAGTSNTGELFF,TGTGCCAGCTCACTGGCCGGGACTTCGAACACCGGGGAGCTGTTTTTT
13,TRBV28,TRBJ2-7,once,-,CASRFGQSYEQYF,TGTGCCAGCAGATTCGGACAGTCCTACGAGCAGTACTTC
14,TRBV27,TRBJ1-2,few,-,CASRTQTDSYGYTF,TGTGCCAGCAGAACCCAGACGGACAGCTATGGCTACACCTTC
15,TRBV6-5,TRBJ1-4,-,-,CASRWTGGANEKLFF,TGTGCCAGCAGATGGACGGGGGGGGCTAATGAAAAACTGTTTTTT
15,TRBV4-1,TRBJ2-7,few,TRBD2,CASSQASGRIGEQYF,TGCGCCAGCAGCCAAGCTAGCGGGAGGATAGGCGAGCAGTACTTC